A selection of T cell receptor beta chains follows, all from one sample in a study of shared clonotypes between healthy human individuals. Only in-frame clones appear in the TCRdb table, and some are missing; sequencing was by immunoSEQ multiplex PCR. The sample has millions of clones; approximately 94% are singletons. Material for sequencing was naive CD4+ T cells sorted from blood. These TCRs come from a man aged 18 to 29 in good health. The CDR3 runs from the conserved cysteine through the conserved F or W. Each record gives: CDR3 length, clone size, J gene, D gene, V gene, CDR3 DNA, CDR3 protein. A D gene is named only where the DNA matches it firmly. Clone size is not always given. Where it is, it says once, few, many or a class for expanded clones.

11 - TRBJ2-7 - TRBV30 TGTGCCTGGAGTGTATTCCAGGAGCAGTACTTC CAWSVFQEQYF
16 - TRBJ1-3 - TRBV4-1 TGCGCCAGCAGCCTCTCCTTTTCCACCTCTGGAAACACCATATATTTT CASSLSFSTSGNTIYF
12 few TRBJ1-3 - TRBV19 TGTGCCACCCAGGATTTTGAAAACACCATATATTTT CATQDFENTIYF
16 - TRBJ2-2 TRBD1 TRBV7-6 TGTGCCAGCAGCTTGGCGGGACAGGGGATCACCGGGGAGCTGTTTTTT CASSLAGQGITGELFF
14 - TRBJ2-3 TRBD1 TRBV5-1 TGCGCCAGCAGCCCGGGACAGCGCACAGATACGCAGTATTTT CASSPGQRTDTQYF
14 - TRBJ2-2 - TRBV11-2 TGTGCCAGCAGCTTAGGAGGCCACACCGGGGAGCTGTTTTTT CASSLGGHTGELFF
13 - TRBJ1-1 - TRBV27 TGTGCCAGCAGTTACAAGGGAAACACTGAAGCTTTCTTT CASSYKGNTEAFF
12 - TRBJ2-5 TRBD2 TRBV19 TGTGCCAGTAATGGCGGGGGTGAGACCCAGTACTTC CASNGGGETQYF
13 - TRBJ2-3 - TRBV9 TGTGCCAGCAGCGTAGAGGGATTAGATACGCAGTATTTT CASSVEGLDTQYF
19 - TRBJ2-7 TRBD2 TRBV27 TGTGCCAGCAGTCGGAAAGGGACAGGGACTAGCGGGAGGGATTACGAGCAGTACTTC CASSRKGTGTSGRDYEQYF
17 - TRBJ1-6 - TRBV19 TGTGCCAGTAGTATTGAGAAGGGGGGTTCCTATAATTCACCCCTCCACTTT CASSIEKGGSYNSPLHF
15 - TRBJ1-6 - TRBV7-9 TGTGCCAGCAGCCTATCGACCCTACCATATTCACCCCTCCACTTT CASSLSTLPYSPLHF
17 - TRBJ1-6 - TRBV19 TGTGCCAGTAGTATAATCCCGGTAACGTCGGGTAATTCACCCCTCCACTTT CASSIIPVTSGNSPLHF
14 - TRBJ2-2 - TRBV27 TGTGCCAGCATCAAACAGGGGAACACCGGGGAGCTGTTTTTT CASIKQGNTGELFF
14 - TRBJ2-3 TRBD1 TRBV5-1 TGCGCCAGCAGCTGGGACAGCTCCACAGATACGCAGTATTTT CASSWDSSTDTQYF
13 - TRBJ2-7 - TRBV4-3 TGCGCCAGCAGCCTTGGTCCTACCTACGAGCAGTACTTC CASSLGPTYEQYF
11 - TRBJ2-1 - TRBV5-1 TGCGCCAGCAGACAGGGCAATGAGCAGTTCTTC CASRQGNEQFF
14 - TRBJ2-7 TRBD1 TRBV14 TGTGCCAGCAGGCGGACAGGGGCGTCATACGAGCAGTACTTC CASRRTGASYEQYF
16 - TRBJ2-7 TRBD2 TRBV7-6 TGTGCCAGCAGCTTACTAGCGGGAGAGGGAGCTTACGAGCAGTACTTC CASSLLAGEGAYEQYF
13 - TRBJ2-7 - TRBV6-5 TGTGCCAGCAGTCAAGTCAGGGGCTACGAGCAGTACTTC CASSQVRGYEQYF
18 - TRBJ1-3 - TRBV19 TGTGCCAGTAGTATCTCAAGGAGTGGAGCGAACTCTGGAAACACCATATATTTT CASSISRSGANSGNTIYF
16 - TRBJ1-2 TRBD1 TRBV6-5 TGTGCCAGCAGTTATCTCCTCGGGGGGACAGGGTCGGGCTACACCTTC CASSYLLGGTGSGYTF
15 - TRBJ1-1 - TRBV6-5 TGTGCCAGCAGTAAGTCAGGGGCAATGAACACTGAAGCTTTCTTT CASSKSGAMNTEAFF
13 - TRBJ2-1 TRBD1 TRBV5-6 TGTGCCAGCAGCGGACAGGGTTCGGTTGAGCAGTTCTTC CASSGQGSVEQFF
14 - TRBJ1-5 TRBD1 TRBV18 TGTGCCAGCTCACCTGGGACAGGGAATCAGCCCCAGCATTTT CASSPGTGNQPQHF
14 - TRBJ1-2 TRBD1 TRBV6-1 TGTGCCAGCAGTGAACTAACAGGGGTGTATGGCTACACCTTC CASSELTGVYGYTF
14 - TRBJ2-5 - TRBV2 TGTGCCAGCAGTGAAGCCTCGGGAGTAGAGACCCAGTACTTC CASSEASGVETQYF
16 - TRBJ1-1 TRBD1 TRBV18 TGTGCCAGCTCACCACCTCTGGGACAGATGAACACTGAAGCTTTCTTT CASSPPLGQMNTEAFF
12 - TRBJ2-3 - TRBV28 TGTGCCAGCAACACGCCCGGGAATACGCAGTATTTT CASNTPGNTQYF
14 - TRBJ1-5 - TRBV19 TGTGCCAGTACCGCAGGACAGATCAATCAGCCCCAGCATTTT CASTAGQINQPQHF
14 - TRBJ1-4 - TRBV18 TGTGCCAGCTCACCACCGTCTGGGGTTGAAAAACTGTTTTTT CASSPPSGVEKLFF
13 - TRBJ2-3 - TRBV19 TGTGCCAGTAGAGACACAAGGGCAGATACGCAGTATTTT CASRDTRADTQYF
12 - TRBJ2-2 - TRBV19 TGTGCCAGTGGGGATGACACCGGGGAGCTGTTTTTT CASGDDTGELFF
12 - TRBJ2-5 TRBD1 TRBV28 TGTGCCAGCAGTGACAGGGGAGAGACCCAGTACTTC CASSDRGETQYF
15 - TRBJ2-3 TRBD1 TRBV19 TGTGCCAGTAGACTAAGGACAGGGGGCACAGATACGCAGTATTTT CASRLRTGGTDTQYF
14 - TRBJ1-5 TRBD1 TRBV7-9 TGTGCCAGCAGCCCAGGGGGCGGTAATCAGCCCCAGCATTTT CASSPGGGNQPQHF
11 - TRBJ2-7 - TRBV30 TGTGCCTGGAAAGGGGTTTACGAGCAGTACTTC CAWKGVYEQYF
14 - TRBJ2-5 TRBD1 TRBV6-1 TGTGCCAGCAGCTCAACAGGGGGCTGGGAGACCCAGTACTTC CASSSTGGWETQYF
17 - TRBJ2-3 - TRBV4-1 TGCGCCAGCAGCCAAGGGACTGGGGGCGTTGGCACAGATACGCAGTATTTT CASSQGTGGVGTDTQYF
15 - TRBJ2-1 - TRBV27 TGTGCCAGCAGTTTCGAACCTTCCGCGCCCAATGAGCAGTTCTTC CASSFEPSAPNEQFF
16 - TRBJ1-2 - TRBV4-1 TGCGCCAGCAGCGCCGGTGGTACAGGGTCGGACTATGGCTACACCTTC CASSAGGTGSDYGYTF
13 - TRBJ1-2 - TRBV7-2 TGTGCCCTGTCGGTGGGGACGTATGGGGGCTACACCTTC CALSVGTYGGYTF
17 - TRBJ2-6 TRBD2 TRBV4-1 TGCGCCAGCAGCTCCGGACTAGCGGGGACTGGGGCCAACGTCCTGACTTTC CASSSGLAGTGANVLTF
15 once TRBJ1-2 TRBD1 TRBV19 TGTGCCAGTACCCACCCCGGACAGGGGGTGCATGGCTACACCTTC CASTHPGQGVHGYTF
14 - TRBJ2-7 TRBD2 TRBV5-1 TGCGCCAGCAGAGTAGTAGCGGGGTCCTACGAGCAGTACTTC CASRVVAGSYEQYF
13 - TRBJ1-6 - TRBV6-5 TGTGCCAGCAGAGACGGGAATAATTCACCCCTCCACTTT CASRDGNNSPLHF
13 - TRBJ2-7 - TRBV5-1 TGCGCCAGCAGCTTGCTCAGACCCTACGAGCAGTACTTC CASSLLRPYEQYF
14 - TRBJ2-1 TRBD2 TRBV7-2 TGTGCCAGCAGCTTGGGCGGGGGGTCCTATGAGCAGTTCTTC CASSLGGGSYEQFF
16 once TRBJ2-3 TRBD1 TRBV6-5 TGTGCCAGCAGTTGGGTGGCAGGGGGTGGGACAGATACGCAGTATTTT CASSWVAGGGTDTQYF
14 - TRBJ1-1 - TRBV27 TGTGCCAGCAGGGGCCAAGTAGGGTGGCCTGAAGCTTTCTTT CASRGQVGWPEAFF
14 few TRBJ1-1 - TRBV30 TGTGCCCACCTCCGGCGGGGGGCGAACACTGAAGCTTTCTTT CAHLRRGANTEAFF
16 once TRBJ2-3 TRBD1 TRBV27 TGTGCCAGCAGCCGGAAGGGACAGGGGGTCACAGATACGCAGTATTTT CASSRKGQGVTDTQYF
15 once TRBJ2-3 TRBD2 TRBV18 TGTGCCAGCTCACCAACTAGCGGGAACACAGATACGCAGTATTTT CASSPTSGNTDTQYF
14 - TRBJ2-7 - TRBV7-9 TGTGCCAGCAGCCAACCGACAAGAGCCTACGAGCAGTACTTC CASSQPTRAYEQYF